This passage covers 21 T cell receptor beta chains from one sample sequenced in a study of identical twins. TCRdb re-analysed the 5' RACE reads in MiXCR, keeping a single row per CDR3 protein. The data hold 450,000 to 600,000 distinct CDR3 sequences, with approximately 20% observed a single time. In addition, the sample was reused for a study of yellow fever vaccine responses in identical twins.

The source material was CD4+ T cells sorted from blood. These receptors were taken from a woman between 18 and 29 years old in good health.

This sequence joins TRBV27 and TRBJ2-1; 7 positions match TRBD2. This CDR3 comprises 17 residues. Germline V gene data show CDR1 as MNHEY and CDR2 as SMNVEV (reference sequence). The J segment lost 4 bases and the V segment lost 2 bases, leaving 11 bases of the junction unmatched. CDR3 protein: CASSLRGGLAEYNEQFF. In DNA, the CDR3 is TGTGCCAGCAGTTTAAGGGGTGGGCTAGCGGAATACAATGAGCAGTTCTTC.

This clonotype was observed a single time. V is TRBV5-1 and J is TRBJ1-1; D is unclear. The CDR3 spans 15 residues. Germline CDR1 reads SGHRS; CDR2 reads YFSETQ. Trimming pared 4 bases from V and 1 base from J, leaving 14 bases between. CDR3 loop: CASSLLQARNTEAFF. The CDR3 bases are TGCGCCAGCAGCCTTCTTCAAGCACGGAACACTGAAGCTTTCTTT.

V is TRBV2 and J is TRBJ2-1; no clear D gene. The germline V gene encodes CDR1 SNHLY and CDR2 FYNNEI. The V gene lost 7 bases and the J gene lost 7 bases, with 14 bases spanning the gap. The CDR3 has 13 amino acids. The CDR3 nucleotides are TGTGCCAGCATACCTAGGAGTAGGAATGAGCAGTTCTTC. It translates to CASIPRSRNEQFF. The full variable domain, completed using reference TRBV2 and TRBJ2-1, is EPEVTQTPSHQVTQMGQEVILRCVPISNHLYFYWYRQILGQKVEFLVSFYNNEISEKSEIFDDQFSVERPDGSNFTLKIRSTKLEDSAMYFCASIPRSRNEQFFGPGTRLTVL.

The sample holds a few counts of this clonotype. This rearrangement joins TRBV14 to TRBJ2-3; TRBD1 matches at 9 bases. V lost 3 bases and J lost 7; bases outside the gene matches: 8. CDR1 is SGHDN, CDR2 FVKESK, per germline. CDR3 length: 15 residues. CDR3 in DNA: TGTGCCAGCAGCCAGTGGACAGGGGAGTCACATACGCAGTATTTT. Protein sequence: CASSQWTGESHTQYF.

The sample holds a few counts of this clonotype. J is TRBJ1-1 and V is TRBV2; D uncertain. Germline CDR1 is SNHLY and CDR2 is FYNNEI. The CDR3 covers 13 residues. V gave up 8 bases and J gave up 0 bases, with 10 bases separating them. CDR3 amino acids: CASGSGMNTEAFF. CDR3 in DNA: TGTGCCAGCGGCTCTGGGATGAACACTGAAGCTTTCTTT.

The rearrangement links TRBV9 to TRBJ2-1; D is unclear. This CDR3 contains 13 residues. Looked up from germline, CDR1 is SGDLS and CDR2 is YYNGEE. Between the trimmed V and J ends, which lost 4 bases and 7 bases, there was a span of 12 bases. This CDR3 reads CASSPHSGNEQFF. The CDR3 region has the DNA TGTGCCAGCAGCCCGCACAGTGGTAATGAGCAGTTCTTC.

The chain couples TRBV28 to TRBJ2-2, with 7 bases aligning to TRBD2. From germline, CDR1 is MDHEN and CDR2 SYDVKM. Trimming took 7 bases from V and 4 from J; bases not matched to a gene: 12. The CDR3 has 16 amino acids. The CDR3 protein is CASILSGKERTGELFF. In DNA, the CDR3 is TGTGCCAGCATTTTGAGCGGGAAAGAACGCACCGGGGAGCTGTTTTTT. The whole variable domain, remainder taken from reference TRBV28 and TRBJ2-2, is DVKVTQSSRYLVKRTGEKVFLECVQDMDHENMFWYRQDPGLGLRLIYFSYDVKMKEKGDIPEGYSVSREKKERFSLILESASTNQTSMYLCASILSGKERTGELFFGEGSRLTVL.

This chain connects TRBV5-5 to TRBJ2-5; 7 positions agree with TRBD2. Germline V gene sequence: CDR1 SGHKS, CDR2 YYEKEE (reference sequence). V lost 4 bases, J lost 1 base, and 13 bases stayed unmatched. The CDR3 runs 17 residues. In DNA, the CDR3 is TGTGCCAGCAGCCTCGGGCGTCCAGCGGGAAGCCAAGAGACCCAGTACTTC. This gives the protein CASSLGRPAGSQETQYF.

Concerning this clonotype itself: One end of the junction does not line up with germline, which may come from a read error. This sequence joins TRBV10-3 and TRBJ2-3; 8 nucleotides agree with TRBD1. Germline lookup yields CDR1 ENHRY and CDR2 SYGVKD. CDR3 length: 17 amino acids. For the CDR3, the DNA is TGTGGCATCAGTGGAGTGAATCGGCAGGGGGCCACAGATACGCAGTATTTT. This sequence encodes CGISGVNRQGATDTQYF.

Worth noting for this clonotype: One end of the junction does not line up with germline, which may come from a read error. J is TRBJ2-1 and V is TRBV20-1; 9 bases are shared with TRBD1. The CDR3 runs to 12 residues. Germline-derived CDR1 and CDR2 are DFQATT and SNEGSKA (reference sequence). CDR3 sequence: CSATRGQGMWFF. The CDR3 DNA is TGCAGCGCTACCCGCGGACAGGGGATGTGGTTCTTC.

This clonotype has just a few counts. CDR3 amino acids: CATSDNSGRDSYNEQFF. The CDR3 nucleotides are TGTGCCACCAGTGATAATAGCGGGAGGGATTCCTACAATGAGCAGTTCTTC. The chain recombines TRBV24-1 with TRBJ2-1, with 11 bases that match TRBD2. Germline CDR1 KGHDR, CDR2 SFDVKD. The CDR3 has 17 amino acids. Trimming cost V 3 bases and J 1 base; bases outside gene matches: 4.

This clonotype has a handful of counts. The chain links TRBV3-1 to TRBJ2-7; possible D gene TRBD1, 5 bases. The CDR3 totals 14 residues. Trimming took off 0 bases at V and 4 bases at J, with 10 bases between the two ends. Per germline, CDR1 LGHDT and CDR2 YNNKEL (reference sequence). CDR3 amino acids: CASSQDLGAYEQYV. The CDR3 DNA sequence: TGTGCCAGCAGCCAAGATCTAGGGGCATACGAGCAGTACGTC.

This clonotype has more than one count but fewer than ten. The rearrangement joins TRBV9 to TRBJ2-1; no firm D call. The germline V gene has CDR1 SGDLS and CDR2 YYNGEE. Trimming shortened V by 0 bases and J by 0 bases, and 7 bases separated the two germline ends. The CDR3 is 15 residues long. The CDR3 loop reads CASSVAWASYNEQFF. CDR3 DNA: TGTGCCAGCAGCGTAGCTTGGGCCTCCTACAATGAGCAGTTCTTC. The entire variable domain, with the rest obtained from reference TRBV9 and TRBJ2-1, is as follows: DSGVTQTPKHLITATGQRVTLRCSPRSGDLSVYWYQQSLDQGLQFLIQYYNGEERAKGNILERFSAQQFPDLHSELNLSSLELGDSALYFCASSVAWASYNEQFFGPGTRLTVL.

In its sample, this clonotype was seen a few times. V is TRBV3-1 and J is TRBJ2-1, with D possibly being TRBD1 (6 bases). This CDR3 contains 14 residues. CDR1 LGHDT and CDR2 YNNKEL come from the germline V gene (reference sequence). V shed 0 bases and J shed 5 bases, with 8 bases lying between them. The CDR3 protein is CASSQEAGDNEQFF. The CDR3 nucleotides are TGTGCCAGCAGCCAAGAAGCAGGGGACAATGAGCAGTTCTTC.

This clonotype occurred a few times. The chain employs TRBV6-1 and TRBJ2-6; D is possibly TRBD1 (6 bases). V shed 6 bases and J shed 4 bases, with 10 bases lying between them. Germline V gene data show CDR1 as MNHNS and CDR2 as SASEGT. CDR3 length: 14 residues. CDR3 protein: CASSSTGGANVLTF. CDR3 nucleotide sequence: TGTGCCAGCAGCTCCACAGGGGGGGCCAACGTCCTGACTTTC.

This clonotype was observed a handful of times. The genes are TRBV5-1 and TRBJ2-1, with D tentatively TRBD2 (6 bases). Germline lookup yields CDR1 SGHRS and CDR2 YFSETQ. The germline V and J ends were trimmed by 5 bases and 5 bases, with 14 bases remaining between them. The length of the CDR3 is 14 residues. CDR3 protein: CASSSFSGNNEQFF. CDR3 nucleotide sequence: TGCGCCAGCAGTTCTTTTAGCGGAAACAATGAGCAGTTCTTC.

This clonotype was found a few times. The chain's CDR3 is CASSFEGGGEAFF. As DNA, the CDR3 is TGCGCCAGCAGCTTCGAAGGCGGGGGTGAAGCTTTCTTT. The chain links TRBV5-1 to TRBJ1-1; a possible D gene is TRBD1 (5 bases). CDR1 SGHRS and CDR2 YFSETQ come from the germline V gene. V lost 2 bases and J lost 7, with 12 bases in between. CDR3 length equals 13 residues.

The chain links TRBV27 to TRBJ1-6, with TRBD1 identical over 7 bases. V lost 2 bases, J lost 6 bases, and 1 base stayed unmatched. The CDR3 sequence is 14 residues long. Germline assignment: CDR1 MNHEY and CDR2 SMNVEV (reference sequence). Here the CDR3 DNA reads TGTGCCAGCAGTTTAGGACAGGTTAATTCACCCCTCCACTTT. Translating it yields CASSLGQVNSPLHF.

This clonotype was counted a few times. The gene calls are TRBV4-1 and TRBJ1-1; D may be TRBD1 (5 bases). Germline CDR1 and CDR2: MGHRA and YSYEKL. The CDR3 contains 14 residues. Deletions cut 1 base from V and 0 bases from J, with 6 bases between. The CDR3 loop reads CASSQAGLNTEAFF. The CDR3 nucleotides read TGCGCCAGCAGCCAAGCAGGGCTGAACACTGAAGCTTTCTTT.

This clonotype showed up just a few times. The chain has TRBV4-2 and TRBJ2-3, with 11 bases matching TRBD2. The ends lost 3 bases at V and 2 bases at J; junction bases unmatched: 4. This CDR3 spans 16 amino acids. Germline lookup yields CDR1 LGHNA and CDR2 YNFKEQ. CDR3 amino acids: CASSQVSGRATDTQYF. In nucleotides, the CDR3 is TGTGCCAGCAGCCAGGTTAGCGGGAGGGCCACAGATACGCAGTATTTT.

The CDR3: CASSFPPGQSSYEQYF. As DNA, the CDR3 is TGTGCCAGCAGTTTCCCCCCGGGACAGAGCTCCTACGAGCAGTACTTC. This rearrangement joins TRBV28 to TRBJ2-7; TRBD1 matches 7 bases. The CDR3 spans 16 residues. Unmatched junction bases numbered 8, after V lost 3 bases and J lost 0 bases. The germline V gene has CDR1 MDHEN and CDR2 SYDVKM.